This T cell receptor beta chain came from a study of shared clonotypes between healthy human individuals. Methods used by the authors: ImmunoSEQ only sent back junction sequences with no quality scores, so filtering was done differently. Profiling relied on immunoSEQ multiplex PCR, and the TCRdb table lists in-frame clones only, not all of them. V and J calls plus clone size are reproduced from that table; the DNA served to infer D and trimming. Of roughly 500,000 clones in the sample, 76% were seen once. Germline loops: CDR1 LGHNA, CDR2 YNFKEQ. CDR3 length equals 18 residues. The trim removed 0 bases at V and 5 bases at J, leaving 15 bases unmatched. Each of the donors was a healthy adult who was HIV-negative and had not had a recent acute infection or vaccination. Genomic DNA for unsorted samples, which was extracted with the QIAamp DNA Blood Mini kit, came from around 93 million PBMCs.

The J gene is TRBJ2-5, the V gene TRBV4-2; 7 bases match TRBD1. The clonotype comes from a middle-aged woman in good health. Some clones in this sample may be carry-over from other donors' samples. Sample: PBMCs. CDR3 bases: TGTGCCAGCAGCCAAGAACCGGCCGAGACAGGGATATGGGAGACCCAGTACTTC. Translated, it gives CASSQEPAETGIWETQYF.